Each of the 8 T cell receptor beta chains below was sequenced from the same sample in a study of T cells after yellow fever vaccination. TCRdb processed the 5' RACE reads anew with MiXCR; each CDR3 protein has one entry. The sample holds 110,000 or so distinct CDR3 sequences, 6.5% to 9% seen once. Sequencing was performed on CD4+ T cells sorted from PBMCs, taken roughly seven weeks after the first yellow fever vaccination. These receptors all come from a man between 18 and 35 years old who received the YFV17D yellow fever vaccine.

Details on this clonotype: A clone one base away is much larger, so this may be a read error. This chain uses TRBV4-3 with TRBJ1-1; D remains unclear. Trimming removed 4 bases from V and 11 bases from J, with 11 bases in between. The CDR3 spans 11 residues. Germline V gene data show CDR1 as LGHNA and CDR2 as YSLEER. CDR3 sequence reads: CASSLGHGAFF. DNA of the CDR3: TGCGCCAGCAGCCTAGGCCACGGGGCTTTCTTT.

This clonotype appeared many times. The chain uses TRBV5-1 and TRBJ2-5; the D is unclear. This CDR3 region has 14 residues. V lost 0 bases and J 1 base, leaving 7 bases between the germline ends. Germline CDR1 reads SGHRS; CDR2 reads YFSETQ. The CDR3 region is CASSLAAGQETQYF. As DNA, the CDR3 is TGCGCCAGCAGCTTGGCGGCAGGCCAAGAGACCCAGTACTTC.

This clonotype was seen repeatedly, ten times or more. V is TRBV12-3 or TRBV12-4 and J is TRBJ1-1; TRBD1 is a possible D gene (6 bases). CDR3 size: 14 residues. Trimming pared 6 bases from V and 4 bases from J, leaving 15 bases between. This chain's CDR3 is CASRSGGRGTEAFF. DNA for the CDR3: TGTGCCAGCAGGTCCGGGGGCCGGGGCACTGAAGCTTTCTTT.

This clonotype was recorded at least ten times. The chain joins TRBV24-1 to TRBJ2-3; tentative D call: TRBD1 (6 bases). The CDR3 is 14 amino acids. Trimming took off 9 bases at V and 9 bases at J, with 21 bases between the two ends. Germline-derived CDR1 and CDR2 are KGHDR and SFDVKD. In nucleotides, the CDR3 is TGTGCCACCGGGGGCCGGAGCAGTCCACTAACGCAGTATTTT. Translating it yields CATGGRSSPLTQYF.

As concerns this clonotype: A clone one base away is much larger, so this may be a read error. The chain carries TRBV27 and TRBJ2-6; 7 positions match TRBD2. J was trimmed by 0 bases and V by 8 bases; bases with no gene match: 16. Germline CDR1 MNHEY, CDR2 SMNVEV (reference sequence). The CDR3 has 19 residues. CDR3 region: CASDEWGGSLSSGANVLTF. In DNA, the CDR3 is TGTGCCAGCGACGAGTGGGGAGGGAGCCTTAGCTCTGGGGCCAACGTCCTGACTTTC.

In this sample, this clonotype turned up many times. The chain's CDR3 is CASSLTIRGQETEAFF. The CDR3 DNA is TGTGCCAGCAGCTTAACCATCAGGGGGCAGGAGACTGAAGCTTTCTTT. The chain couples TRBV7-2 to TRBJ1-1; TRBD1 matches 8 bases. This CDR3 has 16 amino acids. The trim removed 2 bases at V and 5 bases at J, leaving 10 bases unmatched. The germline V gene encodes CDR1 SGHTA and CDR2 FQGNSA.

This clonotype was counted many times. The J gene is TRBJ2-5, the V gene TRBV7-9; TRBD1 is a possible D gene (6 bases). Germline V gene lookup returns CDR1 SEHNR and CDR2 FQNEAQ (reference sequence). The CDR3 covers 16 residues. Deletions cut 8 bases from V and 0 bases from J, with 19 bases between. The CDR3 DNA reads TGTGCCAGCGGCCCGGGACAAACTAGGTACCAAGAGACCCAGTACTTC. Residues: CASGPGQTRYQETQYF.

The rearrangement joins TRBV7-2 to TRBJ2-6, with D maybe TRBD1 (6 bases). Germline V gives CDR1 SGHTA, CDR2 FQGNSA. V was trimmed by 0 bases and J by 2 bases, leaving 11 bases between them. The CDR3 contains 17 residues. CDR3 amino acids: CASSLARAGAGANVLTF. The CDR3 DNA follows: TGTGCCAGCAGCTTAGCGCGGGCAGGGGCTGGGGCCAACGTCCTGACTTTC. The whole variable domain, remainder taken from reference TRBV7-2 and TRBJ2-6, is GAGVSQSPSNKVTEKGKDVELRCDPISGHTALYWYRQSLGQGLEFLIYFQGNSAPDKSGLPSDRFSAERTGGSVSTLTIQRTQQEDSAVYLCASSLARAGAGANVLTFGAGSRLTVL.